This TCR beta chain emerged from a study of shared T cell receptors in the human thymus. CDR3 size: 17 residues. Trimming left V 2 bases short and J 7 bases short, with 21 bases between. The germline CDR1 and CDR2 sequences are MGHDK and SYGVNS. Here immunoSEQ multiplex PCR was the method, and the copy in TCRdb shows in-frame clones only, minus some. The sample includes 650,000 to 950,000 clones, roughly 88% of them seen just once. This sample was also put to use in a study of human thymus T cells. That investigation notes: Infants served as donors; they were healthy and Finnish and were having corrective surgery for congenital heart defects. Resected material from corrective heart surgery provided the thymus tissue analysed.

Sample: thymocytes. This receptor was taken from a girl less than two years old with a congenital heart defect. The rearrangement uses TRBV25-1 and TRBJ2-1, with a possible D match to TRBD2 (7 bases). DNA for the CDR3: TGTGCCAGCAGTGAACTATCGGGGGGCCGCCTATATAATGAGCAGTTCTTC. It encodes CASSELSGGRLYNEQFF.